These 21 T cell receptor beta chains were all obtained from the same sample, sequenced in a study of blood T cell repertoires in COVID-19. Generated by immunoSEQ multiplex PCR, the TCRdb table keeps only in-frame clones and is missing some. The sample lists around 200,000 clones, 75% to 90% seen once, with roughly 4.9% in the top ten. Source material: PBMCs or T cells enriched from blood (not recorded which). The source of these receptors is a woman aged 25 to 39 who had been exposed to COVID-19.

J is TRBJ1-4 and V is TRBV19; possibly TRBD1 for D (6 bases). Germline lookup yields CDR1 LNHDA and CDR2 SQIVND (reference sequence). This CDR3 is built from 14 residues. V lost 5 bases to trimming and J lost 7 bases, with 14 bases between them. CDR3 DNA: TGTGCCAGTAGTCTTACAGGGTTCGGTGAAAAACTGTTTTTT. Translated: CASSLTGFGEKLFF.

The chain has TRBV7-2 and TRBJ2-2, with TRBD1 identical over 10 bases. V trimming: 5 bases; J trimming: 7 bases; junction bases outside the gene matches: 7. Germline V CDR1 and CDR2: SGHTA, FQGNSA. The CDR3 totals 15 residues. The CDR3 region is CASSTGTGVDGELFF. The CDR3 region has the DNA TGTGCCAGCAGCACCGGGACAGGGGTAGACGGGGAGCTGTTTTTT.

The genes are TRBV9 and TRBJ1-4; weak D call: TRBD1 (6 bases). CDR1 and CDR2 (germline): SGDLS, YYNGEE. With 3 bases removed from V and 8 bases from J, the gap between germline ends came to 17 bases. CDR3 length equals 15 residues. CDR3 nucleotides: TGTGCCAGCAGCGAAGGGACATATAATAGGGAAAAACTGTTTTTT. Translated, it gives CASSEGTYNREKLFF.

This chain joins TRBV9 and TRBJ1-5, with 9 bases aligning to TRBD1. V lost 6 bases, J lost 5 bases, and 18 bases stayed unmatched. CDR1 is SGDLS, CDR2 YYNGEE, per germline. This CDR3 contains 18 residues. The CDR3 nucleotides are TGTGCCAGCACCATTAGGACCGGGACAGGGTCCCCGTATCAGCCCCAGCATTTT. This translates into CASTIRTGTGSPYQPQHF.

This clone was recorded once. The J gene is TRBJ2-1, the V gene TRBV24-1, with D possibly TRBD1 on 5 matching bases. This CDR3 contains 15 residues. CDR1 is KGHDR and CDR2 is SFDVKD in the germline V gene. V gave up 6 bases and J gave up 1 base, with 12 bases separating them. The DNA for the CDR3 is TGTGCCACCAGTATAGGGGCCGCATCCTACAATGAGCAGTTCTTC. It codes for CATSIGAASYNEQFF.

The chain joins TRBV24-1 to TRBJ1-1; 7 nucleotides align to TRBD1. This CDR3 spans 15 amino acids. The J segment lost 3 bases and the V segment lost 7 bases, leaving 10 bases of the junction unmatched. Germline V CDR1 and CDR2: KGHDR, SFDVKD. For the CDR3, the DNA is TGTGCCACCAGGGGTTCGACAGGGCGGGACACTGAAGCTTTCTTT. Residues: CATRGSTGRDTEAFF.

The CDR3 sequence: CASSPPIFGGSSNQPQHF. CDR3 DNA: TGTGCCAGTAGTCCTCCCATTTTCGGAGGGAGCAGCAATCAGCCCCAGCATTTT. This chain joins TRBV19 and TRBJ1-5; D remains ambiguous. CDR3 length equals 18 residues. Trimming cost V 5 bases and J 1 base, with 21 bases left between them. Germline loops: CDR1 LNHDA, CDR2 SQIVND (reference sequence).

The CDR3 region is CAWSVQVDRGYTF. The CDR3 DNA is TGTGCCTGGAGTGTACAGGTAGACCGTGGCTACACCTTC. V and J are TRBV30 and TRBJ1-2, with a weak D call TRBD1 (5 bases). CDR3 length: 13 residues. The germline V and J ends were trimmed by 0 bases and 7 bases, with 12 bases remaining between them. CDR1 and CDR2 (germline): GTSNPN, SVGIG (reference sequence).

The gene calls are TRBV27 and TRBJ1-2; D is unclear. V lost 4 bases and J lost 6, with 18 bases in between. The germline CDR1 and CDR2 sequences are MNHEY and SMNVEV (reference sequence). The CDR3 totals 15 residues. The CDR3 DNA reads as TGTGCCAGCAGTTCCCCGATCGACGGGTTGAATGGCTACACCTTC. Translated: CASSSPIDGLNGYTF.

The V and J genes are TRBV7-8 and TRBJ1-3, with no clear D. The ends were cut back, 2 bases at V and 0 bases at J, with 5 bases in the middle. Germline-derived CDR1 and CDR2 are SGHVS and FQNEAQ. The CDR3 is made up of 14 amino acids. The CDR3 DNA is TGTGCCAGCAGCTTACCTTACTCTGGAAACACCATATATTTT. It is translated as CASSLPYSGNTIYF.

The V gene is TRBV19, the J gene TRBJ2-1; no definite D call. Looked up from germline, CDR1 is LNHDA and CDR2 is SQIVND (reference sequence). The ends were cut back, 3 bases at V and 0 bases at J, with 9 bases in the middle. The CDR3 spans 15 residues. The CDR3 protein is CASSMLAGSYNEQFF. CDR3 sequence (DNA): TGTGCCAGTAGTATGCTGGCTGGCTCCTACAATGAGCAGTTCTTC.

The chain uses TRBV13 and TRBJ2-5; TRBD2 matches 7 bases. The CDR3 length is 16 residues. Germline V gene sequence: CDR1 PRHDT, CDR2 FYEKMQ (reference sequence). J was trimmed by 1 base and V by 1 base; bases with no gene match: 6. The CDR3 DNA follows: TGTGCCAGCAGCTTAGAGGGGAGGGAGTTCCAAGAGACCCAGTACTTC. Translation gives CASSLEGREFQETQYF.

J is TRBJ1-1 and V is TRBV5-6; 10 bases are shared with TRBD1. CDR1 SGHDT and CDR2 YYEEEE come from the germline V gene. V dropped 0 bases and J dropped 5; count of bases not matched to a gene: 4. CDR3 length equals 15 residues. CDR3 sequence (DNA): TGTGCCAGCAGCTTGGGGGACAGGGGAGGAACTGAAGCTTTCTTT. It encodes CASSLGDRGGTEAFF.

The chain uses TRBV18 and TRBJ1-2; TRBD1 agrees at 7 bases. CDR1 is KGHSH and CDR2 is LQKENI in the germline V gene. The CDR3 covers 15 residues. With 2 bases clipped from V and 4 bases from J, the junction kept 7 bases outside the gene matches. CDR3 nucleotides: TGTGCCAGCTCACCAGCAGGGGGGACCTTCTATGGCTACACCTTC. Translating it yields CASSPAGGTFYGYTF. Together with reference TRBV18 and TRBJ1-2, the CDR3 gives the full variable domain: NAGVMQNPRHLVRRRGQEARLRCSPMKGHSHVYWYRQLPEEGLKFMVYLQKENIIDESGMPKERFSAEFPKEGPSILRIQQVVRGDSAAYFCASSPAGGTFYGYTFGSGTRLTVV.

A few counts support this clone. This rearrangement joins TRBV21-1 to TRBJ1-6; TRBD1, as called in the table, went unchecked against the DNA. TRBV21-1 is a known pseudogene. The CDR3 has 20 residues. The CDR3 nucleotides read TGTGCCAGCAGCAAAGGCAGGGTGATGCCCGGTAGCTCCTATAATTCACCCCTCCACTTT. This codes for CASSKGRVMPGSSYNSPLHF.

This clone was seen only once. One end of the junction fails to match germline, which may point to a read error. The CDR3 protein is CASLGQGLPIF. The CDR3 nucleotides are TGCGCCAGCTTAGGACAAGGACTACCCATTTTC. V gene TRBV5-1 combines with J gene TRBJ2-7, with D possibly TRBD2 on 6 matching bases. Germline CDR1 and CDR2: SGHRS and YFSETQ. CDR3 length: 11 amino acids.

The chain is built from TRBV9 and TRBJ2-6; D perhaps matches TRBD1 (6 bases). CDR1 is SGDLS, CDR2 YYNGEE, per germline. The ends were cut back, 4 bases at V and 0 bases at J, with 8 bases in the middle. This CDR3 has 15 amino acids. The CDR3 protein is CASSFRGSGANVLTF. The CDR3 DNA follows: TGTGCCAGCAGCTTCAGGGGCTCTGGGGCCAACGTCCTGACTTTC.

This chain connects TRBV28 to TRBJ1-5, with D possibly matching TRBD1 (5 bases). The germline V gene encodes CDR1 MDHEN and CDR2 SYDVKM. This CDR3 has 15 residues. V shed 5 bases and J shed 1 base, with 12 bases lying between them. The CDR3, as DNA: TGTGCCAGCAGTCCTGGGGGAGGGAGCAATCAGCCCCAGCATTTT. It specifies CASSPGGGSNQPQHF.

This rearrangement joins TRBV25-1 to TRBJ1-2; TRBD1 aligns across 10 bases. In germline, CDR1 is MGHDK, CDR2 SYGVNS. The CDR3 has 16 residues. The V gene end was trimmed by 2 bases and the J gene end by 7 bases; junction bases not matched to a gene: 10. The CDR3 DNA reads TGTGCCAGCAGTGAAGGATGGACAGGGGGAGGAGGTGGCTACACCTTC. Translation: CASSEGWTGGGGGYTF.

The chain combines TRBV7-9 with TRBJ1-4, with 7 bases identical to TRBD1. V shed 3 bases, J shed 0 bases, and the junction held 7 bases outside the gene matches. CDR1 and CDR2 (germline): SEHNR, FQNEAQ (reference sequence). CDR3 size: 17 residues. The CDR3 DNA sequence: TGTGCCAGCAGCTTGGCAGGGGGTTACTCAACTAATGAAAAACTGTTTTTT. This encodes CASSLAGGYSTNEKLFF. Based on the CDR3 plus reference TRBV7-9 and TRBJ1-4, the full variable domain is DTGVSQNPRHKITKRGQNVTFRCDPISEHNRLYWYRQTLGQGPEFLTYFQNEAQLEKSRLLSDRFSAERPKGSFSTLEIQRTEQGDSAMYLCASSLAGGYSTNEKLFFGSGTQLSVL.

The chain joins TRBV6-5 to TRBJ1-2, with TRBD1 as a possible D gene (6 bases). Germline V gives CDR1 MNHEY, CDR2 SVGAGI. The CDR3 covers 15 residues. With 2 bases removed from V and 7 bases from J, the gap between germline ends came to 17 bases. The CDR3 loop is CASSYTGGGAIGYTF. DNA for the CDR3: TGTGCCAGCAGTTACACAGGAGGGGGGGCGATTGGCTACACCTTC.